This T cell receptor (beta chain) comes out of a study of blood T cell repertoires in COVID-19. Study information: Sources were T cells, B-cell-depleted T cells, or PBMCs; the material itself was cDNA or gDNA.

Study processing details: Reference gene primer amplification in the assay estimated nucleated cell counts. Method: immunoSEQ multiplex PCR; TCRdb's copy keeps in-frame clones and lacks some. From that table come the V and J calls and clone size; the DNA was used to work out D and trimming. The sample has over 100,000 clones; about 89% are singletons. Germline CDR1 LNHNV, CDR2 YYDKDF (reference sequence). CDR3 length: 17 residues. Trimming pared 0 bases from V and 5 bases from J, leaving 18 bases between. The chain has TRBV15 and TRBJ2-3, with D perhaps matching TRBD2 (6 bases). The sample was peripheral blood. The receptor was isolated from a man aged 35 to 55 with acute or convalescent COVID-19. The CDR3 sequence: CATSRDWGSPGRDTQYF. As DNA, the CDR3 is TGTGCCACCAGCAGAGATTGGGGGAGCCCCGGGAGAGATACGCAGTATTTT.